This TCR beta chain comes out of a study of shared clonotypes between healthy human individuals. In regard to this clone: Its specificity is unknown.

V lost 0 bases, J lost 2 bases, and 8 bases stayed unmatched. In germline, CDR1 is SNHLY, CDR2 FYNNEI. This CDR3 contains 18 residues. General study findings and limits: The diversity represented, both genetic and in exposure history, was limited by few donors. It was expected that sequencing depth would affect clonotype sharing among donors.

Researchers divided each subset's genomic DNA evenly across several immunoSEQ plates. In the source study's methods: Owing to the provision of junction-only sequences devoid of quality scores by immunoSEQ, filtering differed. This table comes from immunoSEQ multiplex PCR, and its TCRdb copy is limited to in-frame clones, with some not included. That table furnishes V, J and clone size, whereas the DNA furnished D and trimming. This table has around 500,000 clones, around 78% appearing once. This chain joins TRBV2 and TRBJ2-2; 8 bases fit TRBD1. The sequence derives from a middle-aged woman in good health. Some clones in this sample may be carry-over from other donors' samples. Source material: PBMCs. The CDR3 is CASSEAARTGTNTGELFF. The DNA of the CDR3 is TGTGCCAGCAGTGAAGCAGCTAGGACAGGGACCAACACCGGGGAGCTGTTTTTT.